This T cell receptor beta chain was retrieved from a study of hypomethylating agent response in myelodysplastic syndrome. The protocol was immunoSEQ multiplex PCR, while the TCRdb copy is restricted to in-frame clones and leaves out a portion. The repertoire holds approximately 3,300 clones, more than 75% seen once, with roughly a fifth in the top ten. The ends were cut back, 5 bases at V and 1 base at J, with 8 bases in the middle. The CDR3 runs 13 residues. CDR1 is SNHLY and CDR2 is FYNNEI in the germline V gene. This material consisted of bone marrow, taken before or after starting hypomethylating agent treatment for myelodysplastic syndrome (not recorded which). V and J are TRBV2 and TRBJ1-2, with D possibly matching TRBD1 (5 bases). The source of this sequence is a human donor with myelodysplastic syndrome. CDR3 sequence reads: CASSRDVNYGYTF. The CDR3, as DNA: TGTGCCAGCAGTAGGGACGTTAACTATGGCTACACCTTC.